Many counts were recorded for the clone carrying this T cell receptor (beta chain). The CDR3 is 16 residues long. The V and J ends lost 0 bases and 4 bases respectively, with 15 bases between them. Germline V gene data show CDR1 as SGHRS and CDR2 as YFSETQ. TCRdb used MiXCR to reprocess the 5' RACE reads, holding one entry per CDR3 protein. Among just over 95,000 distinct CDR3 sequences, 3.5% were seen once, and the ten largest hold roughly 6%. The data belong to a study of neurological immune-mediated disorders. Sequenced input: PBMCs. This clonotype originated in a woman between 18 and 30 years old with multiple sclerosis. The V gene is TRBV5-1, the J gene TRBJ2-3, with D unclear. CDR3 nucleotide sequence: TGCGCCAGCAGCTTGGCTAATCCTCACGGTGCAGATACGCAGTATTTT. This gives the protein CASSLANPHGADTQYF.